One TCR beta chain is described in this entry. CDR3 length: 16 amino acids. The ends were cut back, 3 bases at V and 0 bases at J, with 15 bases in the middle. CDR1 and CDR2 from the germline V gene are DFQATT and SNEGSKA (reference sequence). This sample stems from a study of blood T cell repertoires in COVID-19. Across the study: Samples of COVID-19 (acute and convalescent) were obtained from the United States, Italy and Spain. T cells, B-cell-depleted T cells, or PBMCs provided the cDNA or gDNA that served as material.

Original methodology: It was from reference gene primer amplification that nucleated cell counts were estimated. The table came from immunoSEQ multiplex PCR; TCRdb's copy has only in-frame clones and leaves some out. Clonal size and the V and J genes are those of that table, whereas D and trimming came from the DNA. This table has some 250,000 clones, around 86% appearing once. The sample consisted of peripheral blood. The source of this sequence is a woman aged 55-75 years with active or convalescent COVID-19. The gene calls are TRBV20-1 and TRBJ1-3; D is unclear. CDR3 region: CSASAEGPSSGNTIYF. The CDR3 DNA reads as TGCAGTGCTAGTGCCGAGGGCCCGAGCTCTGGAAACACCATATATTTT.